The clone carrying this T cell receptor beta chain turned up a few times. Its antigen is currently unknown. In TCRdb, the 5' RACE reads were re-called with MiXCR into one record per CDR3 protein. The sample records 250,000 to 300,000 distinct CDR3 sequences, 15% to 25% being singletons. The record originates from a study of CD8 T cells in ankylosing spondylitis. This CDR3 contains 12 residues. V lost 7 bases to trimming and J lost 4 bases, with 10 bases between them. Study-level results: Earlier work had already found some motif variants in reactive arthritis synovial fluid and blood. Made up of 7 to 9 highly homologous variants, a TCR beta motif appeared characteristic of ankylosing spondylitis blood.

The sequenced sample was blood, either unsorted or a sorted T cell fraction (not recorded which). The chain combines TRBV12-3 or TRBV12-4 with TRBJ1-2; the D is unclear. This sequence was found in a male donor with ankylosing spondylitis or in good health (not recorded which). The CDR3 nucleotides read TGTGCCAGCACCACAGCCTTCTATGGCTACACCTTC. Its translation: CASTTAFYGYTF.